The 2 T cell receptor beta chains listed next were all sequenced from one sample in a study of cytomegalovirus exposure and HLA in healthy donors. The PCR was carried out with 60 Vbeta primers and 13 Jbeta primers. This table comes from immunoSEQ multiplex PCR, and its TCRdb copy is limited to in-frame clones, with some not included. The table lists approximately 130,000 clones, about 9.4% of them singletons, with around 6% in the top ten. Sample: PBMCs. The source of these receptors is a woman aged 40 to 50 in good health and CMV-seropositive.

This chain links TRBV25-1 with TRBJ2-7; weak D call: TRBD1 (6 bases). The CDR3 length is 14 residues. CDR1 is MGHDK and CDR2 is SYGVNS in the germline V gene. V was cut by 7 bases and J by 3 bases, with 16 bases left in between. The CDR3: CASTMDSLSYEQYF. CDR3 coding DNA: TGTGCCAGCACTATGGACAGTCTGAGCTACGAGCAGTACTTC.

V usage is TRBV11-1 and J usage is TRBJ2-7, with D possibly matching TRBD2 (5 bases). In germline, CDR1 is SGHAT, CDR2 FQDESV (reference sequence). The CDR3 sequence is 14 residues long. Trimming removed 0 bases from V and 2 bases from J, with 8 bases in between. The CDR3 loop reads CASSLARTAYEQYF. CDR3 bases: TGTGCCAGCAGCTTAGCCCGGACTGCCTACGAGCAGTACTTC. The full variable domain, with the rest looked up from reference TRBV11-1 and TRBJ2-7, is EAEVAQSPRYKITEKSQAVAFWCDPISGHATLYWYRQILGQGPELLVQFQDESVVDDSQLPKDRFSAERLKGVDSTLKIQPAELGDSAMYLCASSLARTAYEQYFGPGTRLTVT.